One TCR beta chain is described in this entry. This CDR3 has 13 amino acids. Trimming pared 4 bases from V and 5 bases from J, leaving 11 bases between. Germline V gives CDR1 LGHNA, CDR2 YNFKEQ. This sample stems from a study of T cell responses to AZD1222 COVID-19 vaccine. Clones were read by immunoSEQ multiplex PCR, and TCRdb kept only the in-frame ones, dropping some. The sample holds 120,000 to 150,000 clones, around nine tenths seen once. This rearrangement joins TRBV4-2 to TRBJ2-5; tentatively, D is TRBD2 (5 bases). Sample: peripheral blood, taken on day 0 of AZD1222 vaccination. The receptor comes from an adult in good health. The DNA of the CDR3 is TGTGCCAGCAGCCGGGGAGCCGGGGAGACCCAGTACTTC. Amino acids: CASSRGAGETQYF.